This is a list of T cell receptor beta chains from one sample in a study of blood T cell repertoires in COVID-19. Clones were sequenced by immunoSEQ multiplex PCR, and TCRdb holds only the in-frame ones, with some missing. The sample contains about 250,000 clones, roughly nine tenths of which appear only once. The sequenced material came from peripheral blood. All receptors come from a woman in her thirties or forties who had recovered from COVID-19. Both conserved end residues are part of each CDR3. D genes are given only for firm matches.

CDR3 protein: CASRGTSGSIAGELFF
J gene: TRBJ2-2
V gene: TRBV5-4
CDR3 length: 16
D gene: TRBD2

CDR3 protein: CASSLGLAGLTTQFF
J gene: TRBJ2-1
V gene: TRBV5-5
CDR3 length: 15
D gene: TRBD2

CDR3 protein: CASSLAPAGGGEQFF
J gene: TRBJ2-1
V gene: TRBV5-1
CDR3 length: 15
D gene: TRBD2

CDR3 protein: CAIRTSGNSYNEQFF
J gene: TRBJ2-1
V gene: TRBV10-3
CDR3 length: 15
D gene: TRBD2

CDR3 protein: CAWSVATGGYGPQHF
J gene: TRBJ1-5
V gene: TRBV30
CDR3 length: 15
D gene: TRBD1

CDR3 protein: CATSDDSATNEKLFF
J gene: TRBJ1-4
V gene: TRBV24-1
CDR3 length: 15
D gene: .

CDR3 protein: CAWSYLRQNQPQHF
J gene: TRBJ1-5
V gene: TRBV30
CDR3 length: 14
D gene: .

CDR3 protein: CASSQEGGGSGRANTGELFF
J gene: TRBJ2-2
V gene: TRBV14
CDR3 length: 20
D gene: .

CDR3 protein: CATRAGQNTEAFF
J gene: TRBJ1-1
V gene: TRBV24-1
CDR3 length: 13
D gene: .

CDR3 protein: CASSFSGRARGETQYF
J gene: TRBJ2-5
V gene: TRBV7-2
CDR3 length: 16
D gene: TRBD2

CDR3 protein: CASSPPTGGKNTEAFF
J gene: TRBJ1-1
V gene: TRBV7-9
CDR3 length: 16
D gene: .

CDR3 protein: CASSLRQESEKLFF
J gene: TRBJ1-4
V gene: TRBV7-9
CDR3 length: 14
D gene: .

CDR3 protein: CASSGMGNLRGETQYF
J gene: TRBJ2-5
V gene: TRBV19
CDR3 length: 16
D gene: .

CDR3 protein: CASSAQQARNEKLFF
J gene: TRBJ1-4
V gene: TRBV2
CDR3 length: 15
D gene: .

CDR3 protein: CASSLGQAPYEQYF
J gene: TRBJ2-7
V gene: TRBV18
CDR3 length: 14
D gene: .

CDR3 protein: CASSLQGVGDTQYF
J gene: TRBJ2-3
V gene: TRBV5-4
CDR3 length: 14
D gene: .

CDR3 protein: CASTSVVTDTQYF
J gene: TRBJ2-3
V gene: TRBV6-5
CDR3 length: 13
D gene: .

CDR3 protein: CATSDSGLAGGRFF
J gene: TRBJ2-1
V gene: TRBV24-1
CDR3 length: 14
D gene: TRBD2

CDR3 protein: CASSLAAGIAYEQYF
J gene: TRBJ2-7
V gene: TRBV3-1/TRBV3-2
CDR3 length: 15
D gene: .

CDR3 protein: CASSRTPSYEQYF
J gene: TRBJ2-7
V gene: TRBV6-5
CDR3 length: 13
D gene: .

CDR3 protein: CASSRTVSYEQYF
J gene: TRBJ2-7
V gene: TRBV19
CDR3 length: 13
D gene: .

CDR3 protein: CASNFSLLDAHLWKQYF
J gene: TRBJ2-7
V gene: TRBV7-8
CDR3 length: 17
D gene: .

CDR3 protein: CASSFDAGTSLVNEQFF
J gene: TRBJ2-1
V gene: TRBV7-8
CDR3 length: 17
D gene: TRBD2

CDR3 protein: CASSFRRGNQPQHF
J gene: TRBJ1-5
V gene: TRBV28
CDR3 length: 14
D gene: .

CDR3 protein: CASSQGLAGVYNEQFF
J gene: TRBJ2-1
V gene: TRBV3-1/TRBV3-2
CDR3 length: 16
D gene: TRBD2

CDR3 protein: CSVGPSTAQVNTGELFF
J gene: TRBJ2-2
V gene: TRBV29-1
CDR3 length: 17
D gene: .

CDR3 protein: CASSFGLAGEEQFF
J gene: TRBJ2-1
V gene: TRBV7-3
CDR3 length: 14
D gene: TRBD2

CDR3 protein: CASSGGTSGRLDTQYF
J gene: TRBJ2-3
V gene: TRBV5-1
CDR3 length: 16
D gene: TRBD2

CDR3 protein: CASSPRLAGATDTQYF
J gene: TRBJ2-3
V gene: TRBV18
CDR3 length: 16
D gene: TRBD2

CDR3 protein: CSVSGLAGGPGEQYF
J gene: TRBJ2-7
V gene: TRBV29-1
CDR3 length: 15
D gene: TRBD2

CDR3 protein: CASSLQGAKNTGELFF
J gene: TRBJ2-2
V gene: TRBV7-3
CDR3 length: 16
D gene: TRBD1

CDR3 protein: CTSSQVAGGPTSTDTQYF
J gene: TRBJ2-3
V gene: TRBV1
CDR3 length: 18
D gene: .

CDR3 protein: CASTKLWTSGSAGELFF
J gene: TRBJ2-2
V gene: TRBV27
CDR3 length: 17
D gene: TRBD2

CDR3 protein: CASNPTGMNTEAFF
J gene: TRBJ1-1
V gene: TRBV4-1
CDR3 length: 14
D gene: TRBD1

CDR3 protein: CASSKLSEQFF
J gene: TRBJ2-1
V gene: TRBV21-1
CDR3 length: 11
D gene: .

CDR3 protein: CASSGGGGSRKNSPLHF
J gene: TRBJ1-6
V gene: TRBV28
CDR3 length: 17
D gene: .

CDR3 protein: CASSQERRADNEQFF
J gene: TRBJ2-1
V gene: TRBV3-1/TRBV3-2
CDR3 length: 15
D gene: .

CDR3 protein: CASSKTGGITEAFF
J gene: TRBJ1-1
V gene: TRBV19
CDR3 length: 14
D gene: TRBD1

CDR3 protein: CASSPPSAGNEKLFF
J gene: TRBJ1-4
V gene: TRBV18
CDR3 length: 15
D gene: .

CDR3 protein: CASSGAFAGATYGYTF
J gene: TRBJ1-2
V gene: TRBV9
CDR3 length: 16
D gene: .

CDR3 protein: CASSDPRLAVSSYEQYF
J gene: TRBJ2-7
V gene: TRBV6-2/TRBV6-3
CDR3 length: 17
D gene: TRBD2

CDR3 protein: CASGRAPNEKLFF
J gene: TRBJ1-4
V gene: TRBV18
CDR3 length: 13
D gene: .

CDR3 protein: CASSLRGRAVDEQYF
J gene: TRBJ2-7
V gene: TRBV7-9
CDR3 length: 15
D gene: TRBD2

CDR3 protein: CASSPEREQFF
J gene: TRBJ2-1
V gene: TRBV18
CDR3 length: 11
D gene: .

CDR3 protein: CASSPQEREAETQYF
J gene: TRBJ2-5
V gene: TRBV7-2
CDR3 length: 15
D gene: TRBD2

CDR3 protein: CASSLSEGWAGELFF
J gene: TRBJ2-2
V gene: TRBV27
CDR3 length: 15
D gene: .

CDR3 protein: CASSFDGVSYEQYF
J gene: TRBJ2-7
V gene: TRBV5-1
CDR3 length: 14
D gene: .

CDR3 protein: CASSPRGRGYNEQFF
J gene: TRBJ2-1
V gene: TRBV18
CDR3 length: 15
D gene: .

CDR3 protein: CASSQQGGPTYEQYF
J gene: TRBJ2-7
V gene: TRBV11-3
CDR3 length: 15
D gene: .

CDR3 protein: CATRATWDRGSGSGNTIYF
J gene: TRBJ1-3
V gene: TRBV10-3
CDR3 length: 19
D gene: TRBD1

CDR3 protein: CDGRARDEQYF
J gene: TRBJ2-7
V gene: TRBV6-4
CDR3 length: 11
D gene: TRBD2

CDR3 protein: CASSLPGQGRETQYF
J gene: TRBJ2-5
V gene: TRBV5-4
CDR3 length: 15
D gene: TRBD1

CDR3 protein: CASSLRLAGPYNEQFF
J gene: TRBJ2-1
V gene: TRBV5-6
CDR3 length: 16
D gene: TRBD2